What follows describes a single T cell receptor (beta chain). The data belong to a study of blood T cell repertoires in COVID-19. Profiled with immunoSEQ multiplex PCR; TCRdb holds only in-frame clones, not every one. The data show 220,000 or so clones, around three quarters seen once. Trimming stripped 1 base from V and 1 base from J, with 21 bases between. The CDR3 is 19 residues long. Germline V gene sequence: CDR1 MNHEY, CDR2 SMNVEV (reference sequence). Sequencing was done on a sample of peripheral blood. The sequence derives from a woman in her 70s with acute or convalescent COVID-19. J is TRBJ2-3 and V is TRBV27, with D perhaps TRBD1 (7 bases). In nucleotides, the CDR3 is TGTGCCAGCAGTTTATTAAACATAAGGGGCAGGGGGGGCACAGATACGCAGTATTTT. Protein product: CASSLLNIRGRGGTDTQYF.